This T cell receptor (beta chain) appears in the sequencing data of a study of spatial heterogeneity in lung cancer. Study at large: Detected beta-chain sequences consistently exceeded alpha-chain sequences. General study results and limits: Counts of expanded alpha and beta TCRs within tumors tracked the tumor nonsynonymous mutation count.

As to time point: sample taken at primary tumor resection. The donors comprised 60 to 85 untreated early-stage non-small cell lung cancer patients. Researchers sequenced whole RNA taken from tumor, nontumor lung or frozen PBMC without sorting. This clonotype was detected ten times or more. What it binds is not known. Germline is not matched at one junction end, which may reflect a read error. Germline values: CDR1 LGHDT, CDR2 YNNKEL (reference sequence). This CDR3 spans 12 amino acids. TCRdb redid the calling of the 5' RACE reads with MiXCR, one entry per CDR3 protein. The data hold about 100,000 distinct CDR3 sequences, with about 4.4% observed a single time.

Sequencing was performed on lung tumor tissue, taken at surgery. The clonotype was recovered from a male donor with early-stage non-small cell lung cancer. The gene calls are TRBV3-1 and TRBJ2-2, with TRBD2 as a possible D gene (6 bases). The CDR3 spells CASSQEGGRDVF. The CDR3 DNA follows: TGTGCCAGCAGCCAGGAGGGCGGGCGAGACGTTTTT.